The 14 T cell receptor beta chains listed next were all sequenced from one sample in a study of blood T cell repertoires in COVID-19. Repertoires were generated with immunoSEQ multiplex PCR, while TCRdb's copy carries only in-frame clones and drops some. Found here are 50,000 or so clones, about 83% of them singletons; the top ten hold roughly a sixth. What was sequenced was peripheral blood. The receptors come from a man between 35 and 55 years old with acute or convalescent COVID-19.

This clone was counted between two and nine times. The CDR3 DNA sequence: TGTGCCAGCAGTCCACAGCGGACCGCGCTGTTTTTT. Translated: CASSPQRTALFF. This sequence joins TRBV2 and TRBJ2-2, with a tentative D call TRBD2 (5 bases). This CDR3 is 12 amino acids long. Trimming took 5 bases from V and 13 from J, leaving 14 bases between them. Germline CDR1 SNHLY, CDR2 FYNNEI.

This clone showed up just a few times. The chain combines TRBV27 with TRBJ1-1, with a possible D match to TRBD1 (6 bases). Trimming took 3 bases from V and 4 from J, leaving 18 bases between them. The germline CDR1 and CDR2 sequences are MNHEY and SMNVEV (reference sequence). CDR3 size: 16 residues. DNA of the CDR3: TGTGCCAGCAGTTTTTATGGACAGAGTTTGAGCACTGAAGCTTTCTTT. Protein sequence: CASSFYGQSLSTEAFF.

V and J are TRBV10-1 and TRBJ2-3, with 7 bases aligning to TRBD2. V was clipped by 3 bases and J by 4 bases; unmatched bases: 19. Germline CDR1 WNHNN, CDR2 SYGVQD (reference sequence). This CDR3 has 19 residues. Here the CDR3 DNA reads TGCGCCAGCAGTGACGCTCCCCCACGAGGGAGGGCATGGGCAGATACGCAGTATTTT. It encodes CASSDAPPRGRAWADTQYF.

This chain uses TRBV19 with TRBJ2-1; 11 nucleotides align to TRBD1. The germline CDR1 and CDR2 sequences are LNHDA and SQIVND (reference sequence). This CDR3 has 14 amino acids. V was pared by 4 bases and J by 6 bases, with 2 bases of the junction left unmatched. CDR3 sequence: CASSKGQGVNEQFF. The CDR3, as DNA: TGTGCCAGTAGTAAGGGACAGGGGGTCAATGAGCAGTTCTTC. Full variable domain (remainder filled in from reference TRBV19 and TRBJ2-1): DGGITQSPKYLFRKEGQNVTLSCEQNLNHDAMYWYRQDPGQGLRLIYYSQIVNDFQKGDIAEGYSVSREKKESFPLTVTSAQKNPTAFYLCASSKGQGVNEQFFGPGTRLTVL.

The chain has TRBV5-1 and TRBJ1-2, with TRBD1 matching 7 bases. The germline V gene has CDR1 SGHRS and CDR2 YFSETQ. J was trimmed by 8 bases and V by 0 bases; bases with no gene match: 7. This CDR3 region has 14 residues. CDR3 sequence reads: CASSLAPGGKGYTF. Written as DNA, the CDR3 is TGCGCCAGCAGCTTGGCCCCAGGGGGTAAGGGCTACACCTTC.

This clone has just one count. This sequence joins TRBV6-5 and TRBJ2-7; 8 positions agree with TRBD1. Germline CDR1 and CDR2: MNHEY and SVGAGI. J gave up 2 bases and V 6 bases, and 3 bases lay outside the gene matches. This CDR3 has 13 residues. The chain's CDR3 is CASSRDRTYEQYF. Here the CDR3 DNA reads TGTGCCAGCAGCCGGGACAGGACCTACGAGCAGTACTTC.

This clone was picked up a small number of times. This sequence joins TRBV6-5 and TRBJ1-2; 8 bases match TRBD1. This CDR3 is 14 amino acids long. Trimming took 6 bases from V and 4 from J; bases not matched to a gene: 7. Germline lookup yields CDR1 MNHEY and CDR2 SVGAGI. The CDR3 sequence is CASRPGQGVYGYTF. The CDR3 region has the DNA TGTGCCAGCAGGCCCGGACAGGGAGTCTATGGCTACACCTTC.

This sequence joins TRBV4-2 and TRBJ1-2; D perhaps matches TRBD1 (6 bases). Per the germline V gene, CDR1 is LGHNA and CDR2 is YNFKEQ. Trimming pared 3 bases from V and 5 bases from J, leaving 19 bases between. The length of the CDR3 is 16 residues. The CDR3 reads CASSQVGQPSRYGYTF. The CDR3 region has the DNA TGTGCCAGCAGCCAGGTTGGACAGCCCTCTAGGTATGGCTACACCTTC.

The chain has TRBV4-1 and TRBJ2-7, with D perhaps TRBD2 (6 bases). Germline CDR1 MGHRA, CDR2 YSYEKL. V gave up 0 bases and J gave up 3 bases, with 9 bases separating them. This CDR3 comprises 14 residues. The CDR3 loop reads CASSQEARDYEQYF. DNA of the CDR3: TGCGCCAGCAGCCAAGAAGCGCGGGACTACGAGCAGTACTTC.

The chain uses TRBV5-1 and TRBJ1-1; the D is unclear. The CDR3 is made up of 15 amino acids. V dropped 1 base and J dropped 1 base, with 11 bases sitting between them. CDR1 is SGHRS, CDR2 YFSETQ, per germline. CDR3 sequence: CASSLKFGGNTEAFF. In DNA, the CDR3 is TGCGCCAGCAGCTTGAAGTTTGGAGGGAACACTGAAGCTTTCTTT.

This clone was picked up a small number of times. This chain joins TRBV20-1 and TRBJ1-3; no reliable D call. From germline, CDR1 is DFQATT and CDR2 SNEGSKA (reference sequence). This CDR3 contains 11 residues. Trimming took 6 bases from V and 4 from J, leaving 7 bases between them. The CDR3 DNA reads TGCAGTGCCCCCAGGGGAAACACCATATATTTT. Its translation: CSAPRGNTIYF.

Of note for this clone: The junction departs from the called germline gene at one end, perhaps through a read error. V usage is TRBV3-1 (or the pseudogene TRBV3-2) and J usage is TRBJ2-4, with D unclear. Germline CDR1 LGHDT, CDR2 YNNKEL (reference sequence). CDR3 length: 13 amino acids. CDR3 in DNA: TGTGCCAGCAGTCAAGGGCATCAAAACATTCAGTACTTC. Protein sequence: CASSQGHQNIQYF.

V gene TRBV7-2 combines with J gene TRBJ2-5; possible D gene TRBD2, 5 bases. CDR3 size: 13 residues. Trimming took 1 base from V and 5 from J, leaving 8 bases between them. CDR1 is SGHTA and CDR2 is FQGNSA in the germline V gene. The CDR3, as DNA: TGTGCCAGCAGCTTAGAACGCGGGGAGACCCAGTACTTC. This codes for CASSLERGETQYF.

The rearrangement links TRBV27 to TRBJ1-5, with 9 bases lining up with TRBD1. Losses at the gene ends were 5 bases for V and 7 bases for J; bases not matched to a gene: 12. CDR3 length: 16 residues. The germline gives CDR1 MNHEY, CDR2 SMNVEV (reference sequence). The CDR3 sequence is CASSHHGTGINQPQHF. CDR3 DNA: TGTGCCAGCAGTCATCACGGGACAGGGATTAACCAGCCCCAGCATTTT.